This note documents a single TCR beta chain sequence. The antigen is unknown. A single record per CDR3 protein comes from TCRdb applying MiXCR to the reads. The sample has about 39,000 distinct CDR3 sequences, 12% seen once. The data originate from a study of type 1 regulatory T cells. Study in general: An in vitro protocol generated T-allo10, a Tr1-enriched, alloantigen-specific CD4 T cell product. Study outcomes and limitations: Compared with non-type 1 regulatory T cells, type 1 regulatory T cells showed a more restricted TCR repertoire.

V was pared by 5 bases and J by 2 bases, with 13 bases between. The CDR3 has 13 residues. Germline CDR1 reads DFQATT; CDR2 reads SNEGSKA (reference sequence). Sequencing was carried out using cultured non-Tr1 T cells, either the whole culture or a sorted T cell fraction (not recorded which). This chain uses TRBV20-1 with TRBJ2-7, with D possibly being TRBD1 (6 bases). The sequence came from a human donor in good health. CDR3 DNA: TGCAGTGCTCACAGGGCACCTACCTACGAGCAGTACTTC. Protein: CSAHRAPTYEQYF.